This section outlines one T cell receptor (beta chain) sequence together with its context. No antigen is known for it. The data derive from a study of blood T cells in healthy people across ages. Through a sample-barcoded 5' primer and a J-beta primer mix, a second PCR was run for roughly 6 to 12 cycles. Each sample yielded at least 2.5 million CDR3-containing paired-end reads. TCRdb fed the 5' RACE reads into MiXCR, producing one record per CDR3 protein. The repertoire holds 920,000 or so distinct CDR3 sequences, with less than 50% as singletons. V was trimmed by 1 base and J by 10 bases, leaving 13 bases between them. The CDR3 totals 13 residues. Germline CDR1 and CDR2: SGHTA and FQGNSA. Points from the study as a whole: Unsorted PBMCs ruled out conclusive naive versus antigen-experienced comparison.

This chain uses TRBV7-2 with TRBJ1-1; the D is unclear. This receptor was identified in an older woman in good health. The sequencing input was blood. The DNA for the CDR3 is TGTGCCAGCAGCTTAGTGAGGGAAAGTAGAGCTTTCTTT. The encoded protein is CASSLVRESRAFF. Combining the CDR3 with reference TRBV7-2 and TRBJ1-1 gives the whole variable domain GAGVSQSPSNKVTEKGKDVELRCDPISGHTALYWYRQSLGQGLEFLIYFQGNSAPDKSGLPSDRFSAERTGGSVSTLTIQRTQQEDSAVYLCASSLVRESRAFFGQGTRLTVV.